The rows below give T cell receptor beta chains drawn from one sample of a study of graft-versus-host responses after intestinal transplantation. The method was immunoSEQ multiplex PCR; TCRdb's version includes in-frame clones alone and lacks a portion of them. Here the sample spans 80,000 or so clones, around 92% being singletons. The material sequenced was PBMCs, taken 98 days after intestinal transplantation. The receptors stem from a human patient who received an intestinal transplant, so some T cells may come from the graft donor. CDR3s include the opening cysteine and the closing phenylalanine or tryptophan. The order of the fields is D gene, V gene, J gene, clone size, CDR3 protein, CDR3 DNA. A D gene is named only where the DNA matches it firmly. For some rows the clone size is stated as once, few or many, or as a class when expanded; others skip it.

d_gene: -
v_gene: TRBV12-5
j_gene: TRBJ2-3
abundance: -
CDR3aa: CASGLVLAGGPDTQYF
CDR3nt: TGTGCTAGTGGTTTGGTCTTGGCAGGGGGGCCAGATACGCAGTATTTT

d_gene: -
v_gene: TRBV9
j_gene: TRBJ2-2
abundance: -
CDR3aa: CASSVDNTGELFF
CDR3nt: TGTGCCAGCAGCGTGGATAACACCGGGGAGCTGTTTTTT

d_gene: -
v_gene: TRBV14
j_gene: TRBJ2-5
abundance: -
CDR3aa: CASSQNPWKTQYF
CDR3nt: TGTGCCAGCAGCCAAAACCCCTGGAAGACCCAGTACTTC

d_gene: -
v_gene: TRBV11-3
j_gene: TRBJ2-3
abundance: -
CDR3aa: CASSPGPGGAPDTQYF
CDR3nt: TGTGCCAGCAGCCCCGGGCCGGGCGGAGCCCCAGATACGCAGTATTTT

d_gene: -
v_gene: TRBV11-2
j_gene: TRBJ2-1
abundance: -
CDR3aa: CASSFGTYNEQFF
CDR3nt: TGTGCCAGCAGCTTCGGGACATACAATGAGCAGTTCTTC

d_gene: TRBD2
v_gene: TRBV13
j_gene: TRBJ2-3
abundance: -
CDR3aa: CASSSTRGGTDTQYF
CDR3nt: TGTGCCAGCAGCTCCACTCGGGGGGGCACAGATACGCAGTATTTT

d_gene: TRBD2
v_gene: TRBV2
j_gene: TRBJ2-3
abundance: -
CDR3aa: CASSRLAATDTQYF
CDR3nt: TGTGCCAGCAGCCGACTAGCGGCGACAGATACGCAGTATTTT

d_gene: -
v_gene: TRBV6-1
j_gene: TRBJ2-2
abundance: -
CDR3aa: CASTGKLNTGELFF
CDR3nt: TGTGCCAGCACAGGGAAGTTGAACACCGGGGAGCTGTTTTTT

d_gene: -
v_gene: TRBV7-6
j_gene: TRBJ2-7
abundance: -
CDR3aa: CASSAPGNYEQYF
CDR3nt: TGTGCCAGCTCGGCACCAGGAAACTACGAGCAGTACTTC

d_gene: -
v_gene: TRBV15
j_gene: TRBJ1-1
abundance: -
CDR3aa: CATSRARGRSRDTEAFF
CDR3nt: TGTGCCACCAGCAGAGCAAGGGGGAGGAGTCGGGACACTGAAGCTTTCTTT

d_gene: -
v_gene: TRBV5-1
j_gene: TRBJ2-7
abundance: -
CDR3aa: CASSLYGRLSYEQYF
CDR3nt: TGCGCCAGCAGCTTGTATGGCAGACTCTCCTACGAGCAGTACTTC

d_gene: -
v_gene: TRBV5-3
j_gene: TRBJ2-4
abundance: -
CDR3aa: CARTSWVWVENIQYF
CDR3nt: TGTGCCAGAACCTCCTGGGTCTGGGTTGAAAACATTCAGTACTTC

d_gene: -
v_gene: TRBV11-3
j_gene: TRBJ2-5
abundance: -
CDR3aa: CASSLREEETQYF
CDR3nt: TGTGCCAGCAGCTTGAGGGAGGAAGAGACCCAGTACTTC

d_gene: TRBD2
v_gene: TRBV28
j_gene: TRBJ2-1
abundance: -
CDR3aa: CASTLAGSSYNEQFF
CDR3nt: TGTGCCAGCACCTTAGCGGGAAGCTCCTACAATGAGCAGTTCTTC

d_gene: -
v_gene: TRBV11-2
j_gene: TRBJ2-7
abundance: -
CDR3aa: CASSLDLGDPQYF
CDR3nt: TGTGCCAGCAGCTTAGATCTAGGGGACCCTCAGTACTTC

d_gene: -
v_gene: TRBV19
j_gene: TRBJ2-1
abundance: -
CDR3aa: CASSIQAANEQFF
CDR3nt: TGTGCCAGTAGTATACAGGCGGCCAATGAGCAGTTCTTC

d_gene: -
v_gene: TRBV5-1
j_gene: TRBJ2-2
abundance: -
CDR3aa: CASSLAMGTGELFF
CDR3nt: TGCGCCAGCAGCTTGGCCATGGGGACGGGGGAGCTGTTTTTT

d_gene: TRBD1
v_gene: TRBV28
j_gene: TRBJ1-2
abundance: -
CDR3aa: CASSHDRDYGYTF
CDR3nt: TGTGCCAGCAGTCACGACAGGGACTATGGCTACACCTTC

d_gene: -
v_gene: TRBV5-1
j_gene: TRBJ2-7
abundance: -
CDR3aa: CASRLARGYEQYF
CDR3nt: TGCGCCAGCAGGCTCGCTAGGGGCTACGAGCAGTACTTC

d_gene: -
v_gene: TRBV6-1
j_gene: TRBJ2-3
abundance: -
CDR3aa: CAIRAGLTDTQYF
CDR3nt: TGTGCCATCCGGGCTGGACTTACAGATACGCAGTATTTT

d_gene: -
v_gene: TRBV7-9
j_gene: TRBJ1-1
abundance: -
CDR3aa: CASSFDTEAFF
CDR3nt: TGTGCCAGCAGCTTCGACACTGAAGCTTTCTTT

d_gene: -
v_gene: TRBV9
j_gene: TRBJ2-2
abundance: -
CDR3aa: CASSVVSVSNTGELFF
CDR3nt: TGTGCCAGCAGCGTAGTCTCCGTTTCGAACACCGGGGAGCTGTTTTTT

d_gene: TRBD2
v_gene: TRBV2
j_gene: TRBJ2-1
abundance: -
CDR3aa: CARSGPAGGVNEQFF
CDR3nt: TGTGCCAGGAGTGGCCCAGCGGGAGGGGTCAATGAGCAGTTCTTC

d_gene: TRBD2
v_gene: TRBV5-4
j_gene: TRBJ2-1
abundance: -
CDR3aa: CASSSSSGGAGEQFF
CDR3nt: TGTGCCAGCAGCTCCTCTAGCGGGGGGGCCGGTGAGCAGTTCTTC

d_gene: -
v_gene: TRBV2
j_gene: TRBJ2-5
abundance: -
CDR3aa: CASSEIGVTQETQYF
CDR3nt: TGTGCCAGCAGTGAAATCGGGGTGACACAAGAGACCCAGTACTTC

d_gene: TRBD2
v_gene: TRBV13
j_gene: TRBJ2-3
abundance: once
CDR3aa: CASSSLAGGLADTQYF
CDR3nt: TGTGCCAGCAGCTCCCTAGCGGGGGGGCTCGCAGATACGCAGTATTTT

d_gene: TRBD2
v_gene: TRBV6-4
j_gene: TRBJ2-1
abundance: -
CDR3aa: CASSFSGRDGNEQFF
CDR3nt: TGTGCCAGCAGTTTTAGCGGGAGGGATGGAAATGAGCAGTTCTTC

d_gene: TRBD1
v_gene: TRBV6-4
j_gene: TRBJ2-3
abundance: once
CDR3aa: CASSDGQGSTDTQYF
CDR3nt: TGTGCCAGCAGTGACGGACAGGGGAGCACAGATACGCAGTATTTT

d_gene: -
v_gene: TRBV4-1
j_gene: TRBJ1-3
abundance: once
CDR3aa: CASSQDLRAGAGNTIYF
CDR3nt: TGCGCCAGCAGCCAAGATCTAAGGGCAGGGGCTGGAAACACCATATATTTT

d_gene: TRBD1
v_gene: TRBV11-2
j_gene: TRBJ2-7
abundance: -
CDR3aa: CASSFGGQIYEQYF
CDR3nt: TGTGCCAGCAGCTTTGGGGGACAGATCTACGAGCAGTACTTC

d_gene: TRBD1
v_gene: TRBV5-6
j_gene: TRBJ2-5
abundance: -
CDR3aa: CASSSTGEGVQETQYF
CDR3nt: TGTGCCAGCAGCTCCACAGGGGAAGGAGTCCAAGAGACCCAGTACTTC

d_gene: -
v_gene: TRBV27
j_gene: TRBJ1-5
abundance: -
CDR3aa: CASSLRASNQPQHF
CDR3nt: TGTGCCAGCAGTTTAAGGGCAAGCAATCAGCCCCAGCATTTT

d_gene: -
v_gene: TRBV21-1
j_gene: TRBJ1-1
abundance: -
CDR3aa: CASSPRGPGASKCSTEAFF
CDR3nt: TGTGCCAGCAGCCCTAGGGGGCCAGGGGCTTCGAAGTGTAGCACTGAAGCTTTCTTT

d_gene: TRBD1
v_gene: TRBV27
j_gene: TRBJ2-3
abundance: -
CDR3aa: CASSLDTGTGIPLTDTQYF
CDR3nt: TGTGCCAGCAGTCTAGATACCGGGACAGGAATTCCCCTCACAGATACGCAGTATTTT

d_gene: TRBD1
v_gene: TRBV6-1
j_gene: TRBJ2-7
abundance: -
CDR3aa: CASIGTGDYEQYF
CDR3nt: TGTGCCAGCATCGGGACAGGGGACTACGAGCAGTACTTC